The T cell receptor beta chain described here comes from a study of blood T cell repertoires in COVID-19. Study-wide background: Donors in the United States, Italy and Spain gave samples during acute or convalescent COVID-19. Nucleic acid was either cDNA or gDNA, and it came from T cells, B-cell-depleted T cells, or PBMCs.

V was shortened by 8 bases and J by 6 bases, with 13 bases between the two germline ends. Germline lookup yields CDR1 SNHLY and CDR2 FYNNEI. CDR3 length: 12 amino acids. Original analysis: Counts of nucleated cells, estimated from reference gene primer amplification, were obtained. This table comes from immunoSEQ multiplex PCR, and its TCRdb copy is limited to in-frame clones, with some not included. Clone size and the V and J calls come from that table; the DNA yielded D and trimming. The sample shows 300,000 or so clones, about 90% of them seen only once. Material for sequencing was peripheral blood. This receptor was obtained from a woman aged 40 to 49 with acute or convalescent COVID-19. J is TRBJ1-1 and V is TRBV2; no clear D. CDR3 DNA: TGTGCCAGCTTTGGTGCGGAAGCTGAAGCTTTCTTT. Translated: CASFGAEAEAFF.